The text below deals with one TCR beta chain. The antigen is undetermined. This sample stems from a study of PD-L1 blockade in urothelial cancer. Overall study context: Analyzed time points were 3 weeks (second dose) and 6 weeks after therapy began. A median blood sample held approximately 150,000 T cells and about 89,000 unique TCRs. Study results and caveats: Pretreatment TCR clonality in blood, when below the median, was predictive of better survival. Durable-benefit patients showed greater tumor-associated blood clone expansion at 3 weeks.

Time point given: peripheral blood 6 weeks after treatment start. The method was immunoSEQ multiplex PCR; TCRdb's version includes in-frame clones alone and lacks a portion of them. This table holds around 110,000 clones, 85% to 90% found once. The input for sequencing was PBMCs, taken around atezolizumab (anti-PD-L1) treatment. This receptor was obtained from a man aged 60 to 75 with urothelial cancer.

The CDR3 protein is CASSPNQGSYEQYF. In DNA form, the CDR3 reads TGTGCCAGCTCACCTAACCAGGGTAGCTACGAGCAGTACTTC. The chain carries TRBV18 and TRBJ2-7, with a weak D call TRBD1 (5 bases). The CDR3 is 14 residues long. CDR1 KGHSH and CDR2 LQKENI come from the germline V gene. V gave up 3 bases and J gave up 3 bases, with 12 bases separating them.